This is a list of T cell receptor beta chains from one sample in a study of shared clonotypes between healthy human individuals. Only in-frame clones appear in the TCRdb table, and some are missing; sequencing was by immunoSEQ multiplex PCR. The sample holds about 2.4 million clones; around 90% are singletons and the top ten take around 0.14%. Sequencing was performed on naive CD4+ T cells sorted from blood. The receptors here all came from a man aged 18 to 30 in good health. CDR3s include the opening cysteine and the closing phenylalanine or tryptophan. The order of the fields is V gene, J gene, clone size, CDR3 protein. Only some rows state a clone size, as once, few, many or a class for expanded clones.

>TRBV14|TRBJ1-2|.
CASSQSGYDGYTF
>TRBV28|TRBJ2-7|.
CASSTSDRRGKSYEQYF
>TRBV2|TRBJ2-5|.
CASSLLGSGETQYF
>TRBV18|TRBJ1-5|.
CASSTVPALGNQPQHF
>TRBV2|TRBJ1-4|.
CASRRTATNEKLFF
>TRBV30|TRBJ2-7|.
CAGRDHSYEQYF
>TRBV18|TRBJ2-2|.
CASSPRVEGELFF
>TRBV29-1|TRBJ1-1|.
CSVARGPNTEAFF
>TRBV2|TRBJ2-7|.
CASSLGHLLSYEQYF
>TRBV7-9|TRBJ2-5|.
CASSFRTGGFRQETQYF
>TRBV5-4|TRBJ1-4|.
CASSLKTGGNNEKLFF
>TRBV12-5|TRBJ2-5|.
CASAHGGGLQETQYF
>TRBV19|TRBJ1-2|.
CATGTPQGNGYTF
>TRBV30|TRBJ1-5|.
CAWSVGGNQPQHF
>TRBV7-9|TRBJ1-5|once
CASSQLGEEPQHF
>TRBV6-5|TRBJ2-5|.
CASSWGLADSQETQYF
>TRBV28|TRBJ1-2|once
CASRRTGGIYGYTF
>TRBV9|TRBJ2-6|.
CASSEGRSNVLTF
>TRBV28|TRBJ1-4|once
CASSDDRVPILFF
>TRBV9|TRBJ1-3|.
CASSEEGGPGNTIYF
>TRBV27|TRBJ1-1|.
CASRLGSTEAFF
>TRBV29-1|TRBJ1-1|.
CSVATGITEAFF
>TRBV11-2|TRBJ2-7|.
CASSPFDEQYF
>TRBV30|TRBJ2-2|.
CAWNPGQGVTGELFF
>TRBV6-1|TRBJ2-6|.
CASSEYRRTGANVLTF
>TRBV28|TRBJ1-1|.
CASSLAPYEAFF
>TRBV19|TRBJ1-5|.
CASSIQGGTRGQPQHF
>TRBV5-1|TRBJ2-7|.
CASSLATQGYEQYF
>TRBV28|TRBJ2-7|.
CASSPSYRDSYEQYF
>TRBV7-6|TRBJ1-2|.
CASSPQFPGTGLGYGYTF
>TRBV6-5|TRBJ1-2|.
CASSYGWGINYGYTF
>TRBV28|TRBJ1-2|once
CASSSRTDYTF
>TRBV5-1|TRBJ1-2|.
CASSLGQGEGYTF
>TRBV18|TRBJ1-1|.
CASSPLDRAYAFF
>TRBV7-3|TRBJ2-3|.
CASSSGGTFTDTQYF
>TRBV7-2|TRBJ2-6|.
CASSLDGRTSGANVLTF
>TRBV19|TRBJ2-7|.
CASTTPGTGGTYEQYF
>TRBV15|TRBJ2-7|.
CATSRDRATYEQYF
>TRBV6-1|TRBJ1-1|few
CASSRQGQSEAFF
>TRBV23-1|TRBJ2-7|.
CASGLGTLNSYEQYF
>TRBV4-1|TRBJ1-1|.
CASSQDRNSRNMNTEAFF
>TRBV29-1|TRBJ2-3|.
CSVEAGGAAQYF
>TRBV4-3|TRBJ1-2|.
CASSQEQDARGFGYTF
>TRBV28|TRBJ1-2|.
CASSRSERGSYGYTF
>TRBV18|TRBJ1-6|few
CASSPLQGLGPLHF
>TRBV6-5|TRBJ1-6|few
CASSYTTRNSPLHF
>TRBV9|TRBJ1-1|few
CASSNRAELNTEAFF
>TRBV30|TRBJ1-4|.
CAWSVGGTGTGISRELFF
>TRBV6-6|TRBJ2-7|.
CASSPTGTPPGEQYF
>TRBV10-3|TRBJ2-7|.
CAISPGLAAAYEQYF
>TRBV2|TRBJ1-5|.
CASSYSRISNQPQHF
>TRBV11-3|TRBJ2-5|few
CASSPGQGQETQYF